These T cell receptor beta chains were read from a single sample in a study of T cells in Graves' hyperthyroidism and ophthalmopathy. TCRdb independently ran MiXCR on the multiplex PCR reads; one entry per CDR3 protein. The sample includes about 340,000 distinct CDR3 sequences, 18% seen only once; the top ten take 45% to 55%. Sequences were obtained from blood. These receptors were collected from a woman between 45 and 60 years old with Graves' hyperthyroidism. Each CDR3 is given with its conserved first and last residue. The D gene is left open where the match is weak. Expanded clones get a size class; other rows say once, few or many, or leave the size out.

J gene | clone size | D gene | V gene | CDR3 DNA | CDR3 protein
TRBJ2-7 | . | . | TRBV11-2 | TGTGCCAGCAGCCCACAGGGCCCCTACGAGCAGTACTTC | CASSPQGPYEQYF
TRBJ2-3 | . | . | TRBV7-9 | TGTGCCAGCAGCTTCGGACAGAGACACACAGATACGCAGTATTTT | CASSFGQRHTDTQYF
TRBJ2-1 | few | . | TRBV3-1 | TGTGCCAGCAGCCAAGTATCTTCATACAATGAGCAGTTCTTC | CASSQVSSYNEQFF
TRBJ2-1 | few | . | TRBV29-1 | TGCAGCGCCGGGACCTCCGAGGGCAATGAGCAGTTCTTC | CSAGTSEGNEQFF
TRBJ1-3 | many | . | TRBV27 | TGTGCCAGCAGCCGCAGCATGGGGGCTGGAAACACCATATATTTT | CASSRSMGAGNTIYF
TRBJ2-5 | few | . | TRBV9 | TGTGCCAGCAGCGTAAACAGGAACCAAGAGACCCAGTACTTC | CASSVNRNQETQYF
TRBJ2-1 | few | TRBD2 | TRBV24-1 | TGTGCCACGGGACTAGCGGGACTCGATGAGCAGTTCTTC | CATGLAGLDEQFF
TRBJ2-1 | . | TRBD2 | TRBV6-2/TRBV6-3 | TGTGCCAGCAGTAGCGACCCGGGGGGGCAGTTCTTC | CASSSDPGGQFF
TRBJ1-2 | many | . | TRBV2 | TGTGCCAGCAGGGGGAGGCGGGGCCACTATGGCTACACCTTC | CASRGRRGHYGYTF
TRBJ2-3 | . | . | TRBV20-1 | TGCAGTCCGAAGGCTAGTACAGATACGCAGTATTTT | CSPKASTDTQYF
TRBJ1-5 | . | TRBD1 | TRBV10-1 | TGCGCCAGCAGTTCGGGACAGAACTTCCTTTTAGTTAGCAATCAGCCCCAGCATTTT | CASSSGQNFLLVSNQPQHF
TRBJ2-3 | . | . | TRBV30 | TGTGCCTGGTTGGGAGGTCGGGCAGATACGCAGTATTTT | CAWLGGRADTQYF
TRBJ1-1 | many | TRBD1 | TRBV12-3/TRBV12-4 | TGTGCCAGCAAGGAAGGACAGGGGTTTTTTTCGGCCACTGAAGCTTTCTTT | CASKEGQGFFSATEAFF
TRBJ2-5 | few | . | TRBV20-1 | TGCAGTGCTAGCGTCCTTGAATCGGGAGAGACCCAGTACTTC | CSASVLESGETQYF
TRBJ2-7 | few | . | TRBV24-1 | TGTGCCACCAGTGATACAGGGCCCGAGCAGTACTTC | CATSDTGPEQYF
TRBJ2-7 | many | . | TRBV5-1 | TGCGCCAGCAGCACGGGGGACATAACCTACGAGCAGTACTTC | CASSTGDITYEQYF
TRBJ1-1 | few | TRBD1 | TRBV6-5 | TGTGCCAGCAGTTATACCCACTCAGGGGGGGACACTGAAGCTTTCTTT | CASSYTHSGGDTEAFF
TRBJ1-5 | few | . | TRBV20-1 | TGCAGTGCTATCGACTCGGCCGGGAGCAATCAGCCCCAGCATTTT | CSAIDSAGSNQPQHF
TRBJ2-2 | . | . | TRBV4-1 | TGCGCCAGCAGCCAAGAGTTCAGGAGACACACCGGGGAGCTGTTTTTT | CASSQEFRRHTGELFF
TRBJ2-2 | . | TRBD1 | TRBV28 | TGTGCCAGCAGAAGTCCTGGCAGGGGGCGATTTGCCGGGGAGCTGTTTTTT | CASRSPGRGRFAGELFF
TRBJ2-5 | few | TRBD2 | TRBV20-1 | TGCAGTGCTAGGGGGCTAGCGGGGATATCTGGGACCCAGTACTTC | CSARGLAGISGTQYF
TRBJ2-2 | many | . | TRBV5-6 | TGTGCCAGCAGCTCCACCTCGGAGGTCTGGTGGGAGCTGTTTTTT | CASSSTSEVWWELFF
TRBJ2-7 | . | . | TRBV3-1 | TGTGCCAGCAGCCCCCCAGACGGGTCCTACGAGCAGTACTTC | CASSPPDGSYEQYF
TRBJ2-1 | . | . | TRBV18 | TGTGCCAGCTTAAAAGACAAGAAAGACAATGAGAAGTTCTTC | CASLKDKKDNEKFF
TRBJ1-2 | many | . | TRBV12-3/TRBV12-4 | TGTGCCAGCAGCTTAGGGGGGTCTTATGGCTACACCTTC | CASSLGGSYGYTF
TRBJ2-5 | . | TRBD2 | TRBV5-1 | TGCGCCAGCAGCTGGGAGGGGGGACTAGCGGATCTACAAGAGACCCAGTACTTC | CASSWEGGLADLQETQYF
TRBJ2-3 | few | . | TRBV2 | TGTGCCAGCGAGGAGGGCGTCACAGATACGCAGTATTTT | CASEEGVTDTQYF
TRBJ1-5 | few | . | TRBV7-2 | TGTGCCAGCAGCTTAGTCCTCAATCAGCCCCAGCATTTT | CASSLVLNQPQHF
TRBJ1-6 | many | TRBD1 | TRBV11-2 | TGTGCCAGCAGCGCCACCGGGACAGGGAGGCATTCACCCCTCCACTTT | CASSATGTGRHSPLHF
TRBJ1-1 | . | . | TRBV6-1 | TGTGCCAGCACCATTGAGGGGCTGAACACTGAAGCTTTCTTT | CASTIEGLNTEAFF
TRBJ2-5 | . | . | TRBV30 | TGTGCCTGGAGTGTGCCCGGGGCTAGGTACTTC | CAWSVPGARYF
TRBJ2-7 | few | TRBD2 | TRBV25-1 | TGTGCCAGCAGTGGTTGGGAGGGCGACGACGAGCAGTACTTC | CASSGWEGDDEQYF
TRBJ1-1 | many | TRBD1 | TRBV2 | TGTGCCAGCAGTCGACAGGGACGCATGAACACTGAAGCTTTCTTT | CASSRQGRMNTEAFF
TRBJ2-2 | many | TRBD1 | TRBV12-3/TRBV12-4 | TGTGCCAGCAGTTCCGGACAGGGAAGTACCGGGGAGCTGTTTTTT | CASSSGQGSTGELFF
TRBJ2-2 | few | . | TRBV19 | TGTGCCAGTATCCCCGCTGGACAGATAAACACCGGGGAGCTGTTTTTT | CASIPAGQINTGELFF
TRBJ2-5 | . | TRBD1 | TRBV5-8 | TGTGCCAGCAGCCAGAGACAGGGCAACCGAGAGACCCAGTACTTC | CASSQRQGNRETQYF
TRBJ2-5 | . | TRBD2 | TRBV9 | TGTGCCAGCAGCGTCTCCGGGCGGGAGAAGGGAGAGACCCAGTACTTC | CASSVSGREKGETQYF
TRBJ2-7 | many | . | TRBV28 | TGTGCCAGCACCGACAGGTACGAGCAGTACTTC | CASTDRYEQYF
TRBJ1-2 | many | . | TRBV20-1 | TGCAGTGCTAGCGGGGGGCGCGACTATGGCTACACCTTC | CSASGGRDYGYTF
TRBJ1-1 | many | . | TRBV5-1 | TGCGCCAGCAGCTTGACCATGAACACTGAAGCTTTCTTT | CASSLTMNTEAFF
TRBJ2-7 | . | . | TRBV27 | TGTGCCAGCAGTCCCGGGGGACAAGGGGGGGTATACGAGCAGTACTTC | CASSPGGQGGVYEQYF
TRBJ2-1 | few | . | TRBV18 | TGTGCCAGCTCACCACCGACTCCCCTAAAGGAGGAGCAGTTCTTC | CASSPPTPLKEEQFF
TRBJ2-5 | few | TRBD1 | TRBV28 | TGTGCCAGCAGGCCGATCTCACAGGGGATGGGCCAAGAGACCCAGTACTTC | CASRPISQGMGQETQYF
TRBJ1-1 | . | . | TRBV5-1 | TGCGCCAGCAGCTGGGGGGAACAAGCCACTGAAGCTTTCTTT | CASSWGEQATEAFF
TRBJ1-2 | few | TRBD1 | TRBV14 | TGTGCCAGCAGCCAAGGCGTAGGGGGCTTTGGCTACACCTTC | CASSQGVGGFGYTF
TRBJ1-1 | . | . | TRBV7-9 | TGTGCCAGCAGCTTGGTGGGTGCGGGGCAAGACACTGAAGCTTTCTTT | CASSLVGAGQDTEAFF
TRBJ2-3 | few | . | TRBV11-2 | TGTGCCATCAGACCCTCCTCAGGGCCAGATACGCAGTATTTT | CAIRPSSGPDTQYF
TRBJ1-2 | . | TRBD1 | TRBV7-9 | TGTGCCAGCAGCGCGGGACAGGGAAGCATCTATGGCTACACCTTC | CASSAGQGSIYGYTF
TRBJ1-6 | . | TRBD1 | TRBV9 | TGTGCCAGCAGTGGGACAGGTGACTACTATAATTCACCCCTCCACTTT | CASSGTGDYYNSPLHF
TRBJ2-5 | . | . | TRBV9 | TGTGCCAGCAGCGTTTCCGGGGGCCCCCAAGAGACCCAGTACTTC | CASSVSGGPQETQYF
TRBJ2-7 | . | TRBD2 | TRBV3-1 | TGTGCCAGCAGCCAAGGGGGACTAAACTCCTACGAGCAGTACTTC | CASSQGGLNSYEQYF